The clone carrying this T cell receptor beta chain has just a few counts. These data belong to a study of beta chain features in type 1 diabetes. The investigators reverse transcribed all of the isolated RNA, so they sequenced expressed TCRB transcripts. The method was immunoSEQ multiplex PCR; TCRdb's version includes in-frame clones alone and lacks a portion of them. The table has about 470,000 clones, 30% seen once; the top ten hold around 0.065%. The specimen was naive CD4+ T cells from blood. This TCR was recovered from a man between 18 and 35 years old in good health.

The CDR3 loop is CSGGRVAGSDTQYF. The CDR3 DNA follows: TGCAGCGGTGGTAGGGTAGCCGGCTCAGATACGCAGTATTTT. The chain employs TRBV29-1 and TRBJ2-3; D ambiguous. This CDR3 comprises 14 residues. The V end lost 7 bases, the J end lost 4 bases, and 18 bases lay between the germline ends. The germline CDR1 and CDR2 sequences are SQVTM and ANQGSEA.